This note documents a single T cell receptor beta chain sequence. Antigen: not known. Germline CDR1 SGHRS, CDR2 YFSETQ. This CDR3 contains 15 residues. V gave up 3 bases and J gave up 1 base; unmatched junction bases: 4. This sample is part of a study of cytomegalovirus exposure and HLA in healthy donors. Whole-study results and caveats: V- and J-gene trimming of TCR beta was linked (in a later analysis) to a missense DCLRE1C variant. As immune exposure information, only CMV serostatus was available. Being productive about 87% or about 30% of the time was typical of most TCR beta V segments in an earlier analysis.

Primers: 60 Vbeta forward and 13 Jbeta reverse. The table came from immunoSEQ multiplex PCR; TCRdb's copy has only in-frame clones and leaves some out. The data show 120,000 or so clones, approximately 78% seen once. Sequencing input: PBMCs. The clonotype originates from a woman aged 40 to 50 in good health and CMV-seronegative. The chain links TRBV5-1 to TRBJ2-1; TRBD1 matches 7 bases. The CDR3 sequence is CASSSQGPSYNEQFF. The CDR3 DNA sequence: TGCGCCAGCAGCTCACAGGGGCCTTCCTACAATGAGCAGTTCTTC.